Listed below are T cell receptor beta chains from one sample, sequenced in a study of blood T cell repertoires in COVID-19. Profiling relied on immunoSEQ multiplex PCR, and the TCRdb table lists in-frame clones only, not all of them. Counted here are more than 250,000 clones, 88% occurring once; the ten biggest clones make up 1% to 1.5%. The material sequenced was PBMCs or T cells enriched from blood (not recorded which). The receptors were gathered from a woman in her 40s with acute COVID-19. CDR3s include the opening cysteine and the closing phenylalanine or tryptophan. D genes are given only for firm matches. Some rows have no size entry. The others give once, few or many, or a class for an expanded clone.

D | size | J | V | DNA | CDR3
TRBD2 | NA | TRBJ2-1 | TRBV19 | TGTGCCAGTAGTTACGAGTCCGGTCGGACTAGCGGTTACAATGAGCAGTTCTTC | CASSYESGRTSGYNEQFF
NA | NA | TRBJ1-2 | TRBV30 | TGTGCCTGGAGAAGGGTCAGCGGAGGGGGCTACACCTTC | CAWRRVSGGGYTF
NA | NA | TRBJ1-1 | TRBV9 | TGTGCCAGCAGCGTAGCCCTTGGGTCTGTGGCGGACACTGAAGCTTTCTTT | CASSVALGSVADTEAFF
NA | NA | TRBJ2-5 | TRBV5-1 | TGCGCCAGCAGCGAATGGGAGCGAGCCCAAGAGACCCAGTACTTC | CASSEWERAQETQYF
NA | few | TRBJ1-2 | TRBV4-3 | TGCGCCAGCAGCCAAGATCGGACATCCAACTATGGCTACACCTTC | CASSQDRTSNYGYTF
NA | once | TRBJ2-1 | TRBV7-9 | TGTGCCAGCAGCTTAGTGGTCAGTAACAATGAGCAGTTCTTC | CASSLVVSNNEQFF
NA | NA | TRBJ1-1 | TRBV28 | TGTGCCAGCAGTTTAGCACAGGGGAACACTGAAGCTTTCTTT | CASSLAQGNTEAFF
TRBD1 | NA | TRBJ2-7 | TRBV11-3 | TGTGCCAGCAGCCGGGACAGCTCCTACGAGCAGTACTTC | CASSRDSSYEQYF
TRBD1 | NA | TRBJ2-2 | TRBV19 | TGTGCGAGTTGGTCCGGGACAGCCTTGACCGGGGAGCTGTTTTTT | CASWSGTALTGELFF
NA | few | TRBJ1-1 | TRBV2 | TGTGCCACAGCGGGAGGCAGGGGAAGCACTGAAGCTTTCTTT | CATAGGRGSTEAFF
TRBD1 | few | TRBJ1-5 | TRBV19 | TGTGCCAGTAATTACGACAGGGTAGGAAATCAGCCCCAGCATTTT | CASNYDRVGNQPQHF
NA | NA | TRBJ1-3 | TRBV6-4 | TGTGCCAGCAGTGTCCTACAGGGTTCTATTGCTGGAAACACCATATATTTT | CASSVLQGSIAGNTIYF
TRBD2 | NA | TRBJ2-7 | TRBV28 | TGTGCCAGCAGTTCCCAGACTAGCGGGTCCTACGAGCAGTACTTC | CASSSQTSGSYEQYF
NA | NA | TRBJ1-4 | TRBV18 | TGTGCCAGCTCACCACAGAAGGGGACTAATGAAAAACTGTTTTTT | CASSPQKGTNEKLFF
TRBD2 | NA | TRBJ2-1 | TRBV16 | TGTGCCAGCAGCCAATTGGGCATAGCGGGCCAAAACACCTGGGGGAATGAGCAGTTCTTC | CASSQLGIAGQNTWGNEQFF
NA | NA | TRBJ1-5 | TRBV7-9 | TGTGCCAGCAGTTTAGGAGTCCAGCCCCAGCATTTT | CASSLGVQPQHF
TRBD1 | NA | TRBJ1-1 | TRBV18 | TGTGCCAGCTTTCGGACAGGGCTGAACACTGAAGCTTTCTTT | CASFRTGLNTEAFF
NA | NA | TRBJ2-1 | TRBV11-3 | TGTGCCAGCAGCTTAGAACCGGGGAACTACAATGAGCAGTTCTTC | CASSLEPGNYNEQFF
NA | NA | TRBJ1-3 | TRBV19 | TGTGCCAGTAGTATCCGGTTCTCTGGAAACACCATATATTTT | CASSIRFSGNTIYF
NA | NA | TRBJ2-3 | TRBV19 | TGTGCCAGTAGTATCACCGGCAGGGCACCGGGTGATACGCAGTATTTT | CASSITGRAPGDTQYF
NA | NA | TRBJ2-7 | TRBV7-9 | TGTGCCAGCAGCTTACCAAGCGGGTCCGGTTCCTACGAGCAGTACTTC | CASSLPSGSGSYEQYF
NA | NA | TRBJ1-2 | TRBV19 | TGTGCCAGTAGAGGTGGGGGCGCCTATGGCTACACCTTC | CASRGGGAYGYTF
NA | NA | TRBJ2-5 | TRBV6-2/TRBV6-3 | TGTGCCAGCAGTTACTCGCGGGACAGTCGTTGGGATTACCAAGAGACCCAGTACTTC | CASSYSRDSRWDYQETQYF
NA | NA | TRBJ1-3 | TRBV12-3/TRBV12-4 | TGTGCCAGCTATACAGGGTCTGGAAACACCATATATTTT | CASYTGSGNTIYF
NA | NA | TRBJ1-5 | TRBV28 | TGTGCCAGCAGTCTTTACCAGGGGTCGAGCAATCAGCCCCAGCATTTT | CASSLYQGSSNQPQHF
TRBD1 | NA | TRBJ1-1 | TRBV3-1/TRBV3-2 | TGTGCCAGCAGCTTCTTTGACAGGGGTAGTGCTTTCTTT | CASSFFDRGSAFF
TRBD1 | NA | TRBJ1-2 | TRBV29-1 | TGCAGCGTGCTCCCGGACAGGGGAAACTATGGCTACACCTTC | CSVLPDRGNYGYTF
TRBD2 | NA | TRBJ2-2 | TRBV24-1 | TGTGCCACCAGTGAAGCGGGAGACACCGGGGAGCTGTTTTTT | CATSEAGDTGELFF